Below, 7 T cell receptor beta chains from the same sample are listed, as sequenced in a study of identifying expanded T cells in peripheral blood. Some clones are missing from TCRdb's copy, which holds only in-frame ones; the method was immunoSEQ multiplex PCR. The sample yields about 94,000 clones, around 90% seen once. The specimen sequenced was blood. Receptor source: a person aged 18-70 years in good health.

V gene TRBV27 combines with J gene TRBJ1-2, with D maybe TRBD1 (6 bases). Trimming left V 3 bases short and J 6 bases short, with 11 bases between. Germline lookup yields CDR1 MNHEY and CDR2 SMNVEV (reference sequence). This CDR3 is 13 amino acids long. The CDR3 is CASSFSGEDGYTF. In DNA, the CDR3 is TGTGCCAGCAGTTTTTCAGGGGAGGATGGCTACACCTTC.

This clone came up a few times. The chain couples TRBV11-3 to TRBJ1-2; unclear D gene. Trimming took off 5 bases at V and 7 bases at J, with 11 bases between the two ends. CDR1 SGHNT and CDR2 YENEEA come from the germline V gene. CDR3 length equals 12 residues. Here the CDR3 DNA reads TGTGCCAGCAGCCCTCGAGTGGGTGGCTACACCTTC. Residues: CASSPRVGGYTF.

The chain employs TRBV5-1 and TRBJ1-3; D is ambiguous. V was clipped by 4 bases and J by 3 bases, with 2 bases between them. Germline V lookup: CDR1 SGHRS, CDR2 YFSETQ. The CDR3 extends over 11 amino acids. The CDR3 loop reads CASSIGNTIYF. CDR3 DNA: TGCGCCAGCAGCATTGGAAACACCATATATTTT.

CDR3 bases: TGTGCCAGCAGTCAACGGAGGGGGAACTATGGCTACACCTTC. Protein: CASSQRRGNYGYTF. The V and J genes are TRBV6-5 and TRBJ1-2, with D tentatively TRBD1 (6 bases). Germline CDR1 reads MNHEY; CDR2 reads SVGAGI. This CDR3 has 14 amino acids. Trimming shortened V by 5 bases and J by 2 bases, and 12 bases separated the two germline ends.

The J gene is TRBJ2-5, the V gene TRBV10-3; D is perhaps TRBD2 (6 bases). V lost 0 bases and J lost 4, with 9 bases in between. Per the germline V gene, CDR1 is ENHRY and CDR2 is SYGVKD. The CDR3 runs 14 residues. In DNA form, the CDR3 reads TGTGCCATCAGTGAGTCGGGGCGGGGAGAGACCCAGTACTTC. It is translated as CAISESGRGETQYF.

The rearrangement uses TRBV29-1 and TRBJ2-3; D perhaps matches TRBD1 (5 bases). V was shortened by 4 bases and J by 0 bases, with 20 bases between the two germline ends. The CDR3 has 17 amino acids. Germline V lookup: CDR1 SQVTM, CDR2 ANQGSEA. The CDR3 nucleotides are TGCAGCGTTGTTGCCCAAAGCCTCGACAGAAGCACAGATACGCAGTATTTT. Translating gives CSVVAQSLDRSTDTQYF.

The V call is TRBV18, the J call TRBJ1-1; D is unclear. Germline CDR1 is KGHSH and CDR2 is LQKENI. The length of the CDR3 is 13 residues. Trimming stripped 6 bases from V and 0 bases from J, with 8 bases between. The DNA for the CDR3 is TGTGCCAGCTCCACCGACATGAACACTGAAGCTTTCTTT. Protein: CASSTDMNTEAFF.